This T cell receptor beta chain was observed in a study of blood T cell repertoires in COVID-19. This clone was seen more than once but under ten times. Per germline, CDR1 LGHDT and CDR2 YNNKEL (reference sequence). V was pared by 5 bases and J by 7 bases, with 18 bases between. The CDR3 totals 14 residues. The table came from immunoSEQ multiplex PCR; TCRdb's copy has only in-frame clones and leaves some out. The data show approximately 220,000 clones, around 87% seen once. The clonotype was recovered from a man in his sixties with acute or convalescent COVID-19. The chain employs TRBV3-1 (or the pseudogene TRBV3-2) and TRBJ2-7, with a possible D match to TRBD2 (6 bases). Sequencing was done on a sample of peripheral blood. In nucleotides, the CDR3 is TGTGCCAGCAGCGAGGGACTCCTAATTGTGGAGCAGTACTTC. The encoded protein is CASSEGLLIVEQYF.